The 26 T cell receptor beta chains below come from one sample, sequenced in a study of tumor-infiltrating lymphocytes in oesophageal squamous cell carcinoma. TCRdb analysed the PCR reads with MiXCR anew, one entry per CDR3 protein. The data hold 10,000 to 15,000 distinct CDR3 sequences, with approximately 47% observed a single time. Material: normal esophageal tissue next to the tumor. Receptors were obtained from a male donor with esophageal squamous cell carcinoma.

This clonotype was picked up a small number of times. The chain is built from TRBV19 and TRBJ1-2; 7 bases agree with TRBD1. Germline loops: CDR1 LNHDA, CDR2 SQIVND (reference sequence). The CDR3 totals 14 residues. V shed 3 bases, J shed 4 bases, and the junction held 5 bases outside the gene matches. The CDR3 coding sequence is TGTGCCAGTAGTATTGGACAGGCGATCTATGGCTACACCTTC. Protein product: CASSIGQAIYGYTF.

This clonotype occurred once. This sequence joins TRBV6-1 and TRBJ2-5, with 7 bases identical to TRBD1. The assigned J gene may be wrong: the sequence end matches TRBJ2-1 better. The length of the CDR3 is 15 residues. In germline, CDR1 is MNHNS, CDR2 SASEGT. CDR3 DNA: TGTGCCAGCAGTTTAGGGGGCGTGGACTACAATGAGCAGTTCTTC. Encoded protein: CASSLGGVDYNEQFF.

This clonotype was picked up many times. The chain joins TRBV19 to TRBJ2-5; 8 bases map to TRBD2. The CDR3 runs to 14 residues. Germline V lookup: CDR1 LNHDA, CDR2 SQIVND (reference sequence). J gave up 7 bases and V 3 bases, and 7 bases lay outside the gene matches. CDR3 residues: CASSIGGTSSTQYF. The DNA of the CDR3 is TGTGCCAGTAGTATTGGGGGGACTAGTTCGACCCAGTACTTC.

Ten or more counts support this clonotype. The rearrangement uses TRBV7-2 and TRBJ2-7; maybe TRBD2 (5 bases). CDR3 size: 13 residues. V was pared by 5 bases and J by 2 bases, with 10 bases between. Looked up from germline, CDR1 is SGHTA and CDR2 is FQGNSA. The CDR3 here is CASSPTRAYEQYF. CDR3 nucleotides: TGTGCCAGCAGCCCAACGAGGGCCTACGAGCAGTACTTC.

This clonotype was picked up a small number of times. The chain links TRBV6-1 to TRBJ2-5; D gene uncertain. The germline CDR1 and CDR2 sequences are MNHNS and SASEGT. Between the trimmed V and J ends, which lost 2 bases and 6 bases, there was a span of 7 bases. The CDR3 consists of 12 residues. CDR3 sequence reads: CASSERFQTQYF. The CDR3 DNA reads TGTGCCAGCAGTGAAAGATTCCAGACCCAGTACTTC.

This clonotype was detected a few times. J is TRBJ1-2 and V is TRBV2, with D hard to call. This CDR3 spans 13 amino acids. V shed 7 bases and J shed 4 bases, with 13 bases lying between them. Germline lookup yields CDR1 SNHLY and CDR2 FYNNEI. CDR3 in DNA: TGTGCCAGCAACCCGGGAGGATCCTATGGCTACACCTTC. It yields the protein CASNPGGSYGYTF.

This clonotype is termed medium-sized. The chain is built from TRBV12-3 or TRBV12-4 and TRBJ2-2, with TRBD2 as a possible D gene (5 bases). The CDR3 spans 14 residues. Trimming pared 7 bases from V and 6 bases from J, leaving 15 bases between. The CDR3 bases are TGTGCCAGCAATATAGAGGGCCCGGCCGGGGAGCTGTTTTTT. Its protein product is CASNIEGPAGELFF.

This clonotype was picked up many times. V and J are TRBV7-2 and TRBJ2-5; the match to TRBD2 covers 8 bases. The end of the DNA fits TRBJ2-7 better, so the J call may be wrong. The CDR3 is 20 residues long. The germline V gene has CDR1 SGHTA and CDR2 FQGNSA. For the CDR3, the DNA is TGTGCCAGCAGCTTACGTGCCCTCGGGGGGGCGAACTCCGGGTCCTACGAGCAGTACTTC. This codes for CASSLRALGGANSGSYEQYF.

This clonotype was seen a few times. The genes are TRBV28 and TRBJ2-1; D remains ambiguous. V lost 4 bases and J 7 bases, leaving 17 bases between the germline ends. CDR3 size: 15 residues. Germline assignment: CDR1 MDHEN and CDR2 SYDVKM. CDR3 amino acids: CASSSLLGPQNEQFF. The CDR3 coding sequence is TGTGCCAGCAGTTCCCTGCTCGGCCCACAAAATGAGCAGTTCTTC.

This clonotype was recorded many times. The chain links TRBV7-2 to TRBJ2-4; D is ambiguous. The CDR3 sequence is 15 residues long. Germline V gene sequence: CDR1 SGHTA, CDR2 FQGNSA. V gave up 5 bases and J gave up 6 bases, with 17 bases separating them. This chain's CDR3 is CASSPDHNKGNIQYF. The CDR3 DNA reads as TGTGCCAGCAGCCCAGACCACAACAAGGGAAACATTCAGTACTTC.

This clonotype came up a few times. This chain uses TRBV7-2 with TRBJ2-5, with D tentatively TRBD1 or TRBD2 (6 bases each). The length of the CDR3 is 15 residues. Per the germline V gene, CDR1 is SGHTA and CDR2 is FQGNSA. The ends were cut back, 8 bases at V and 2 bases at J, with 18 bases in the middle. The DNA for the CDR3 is TGTGCCAGCGCCGAGGGGGGATCAGCTCAAGAGACCCAGTACTTC. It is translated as CASAEGGSAQETQYF.

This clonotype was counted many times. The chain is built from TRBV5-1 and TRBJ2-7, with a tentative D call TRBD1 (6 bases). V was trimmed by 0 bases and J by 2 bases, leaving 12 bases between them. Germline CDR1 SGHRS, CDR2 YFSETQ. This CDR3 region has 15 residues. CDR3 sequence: CASSLETGLPYEQYF. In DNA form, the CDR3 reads TGCGCCAGCAGCTTGGAGACAGGCCTTCCCTACGAGCAGTACTTC.

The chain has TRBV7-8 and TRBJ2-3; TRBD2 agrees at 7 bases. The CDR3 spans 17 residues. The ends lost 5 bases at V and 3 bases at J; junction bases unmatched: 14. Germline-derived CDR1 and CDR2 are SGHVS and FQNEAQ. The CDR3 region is CASSLSGGRPTTDTQYF. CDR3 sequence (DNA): TGTGCCAGCAGCCTCTCCGGGGGGAGACCCACAACAGATACGCAGTATTTT.

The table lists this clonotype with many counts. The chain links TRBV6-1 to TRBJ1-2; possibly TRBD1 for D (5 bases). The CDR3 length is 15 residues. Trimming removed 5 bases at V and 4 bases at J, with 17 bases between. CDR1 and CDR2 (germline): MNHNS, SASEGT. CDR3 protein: CASSPNRDSGYGYTF. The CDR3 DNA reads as TGTGCCAGCAGTCCAAACCGGGACTCCGGCTATGGCTACACCTTC.

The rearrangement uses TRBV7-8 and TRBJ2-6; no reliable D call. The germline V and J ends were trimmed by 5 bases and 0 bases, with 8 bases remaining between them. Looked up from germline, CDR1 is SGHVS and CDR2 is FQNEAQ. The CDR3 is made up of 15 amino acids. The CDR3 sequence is CASSPALSGANVLTF. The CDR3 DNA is TGTGCCAGCAGCCCCGCCCTCTCTGGGGCCAACGTCCTGACTTTC. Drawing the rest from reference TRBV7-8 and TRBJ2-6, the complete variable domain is GAGVSQSPRYKVAKRGQDVALRCDPISGHVSLFWYQQALGQGPEFLTYFQNEAQLDKSGLPSDRFFAERPEGSVSTLKIQRTQQEDSAVYLCASSPALSGANVLTFGAGSRLTVL.

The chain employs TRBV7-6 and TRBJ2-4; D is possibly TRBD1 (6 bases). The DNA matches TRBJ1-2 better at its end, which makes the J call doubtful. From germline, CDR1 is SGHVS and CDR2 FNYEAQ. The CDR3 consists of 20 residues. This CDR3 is CASSHPSGAPGPSVNYGYTF. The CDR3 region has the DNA TGTGCCAGCAGCCATCCCTCGGGGGCGCCTGGTCCCTCCGTTAATTATGGCTACACCTTC.

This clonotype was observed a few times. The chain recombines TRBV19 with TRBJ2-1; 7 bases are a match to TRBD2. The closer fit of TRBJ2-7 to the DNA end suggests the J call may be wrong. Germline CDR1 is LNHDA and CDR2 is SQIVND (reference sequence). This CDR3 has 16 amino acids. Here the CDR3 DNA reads TGTGCCAGTAGTATAAGTGGGGACTACCTACGTAATGAGCAGTACTTC. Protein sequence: CASSISGDYLRNEQYF.

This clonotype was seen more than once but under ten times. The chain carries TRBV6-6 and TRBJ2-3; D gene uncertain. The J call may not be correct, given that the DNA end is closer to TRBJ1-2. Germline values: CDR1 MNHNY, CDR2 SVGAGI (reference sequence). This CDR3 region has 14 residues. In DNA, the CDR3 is TGTGCCAGCAGTTACAAGGGAGATAACTATGGCTACACCTTC. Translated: CASSYKGDNYGYTF.

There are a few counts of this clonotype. Here the CDR3 reads CASSDFLGRRGAEAFF. Written as DNA, the CDR3 is TGTGCCAGCAGTGATTTTCTTGGGCGACGGGGGGCTGAAGCTTTCTTT. The rearrangement links TRBV27 to TRBJ1-1, with a weak D call TRBD1 (5 bases). Looked up from germline, CDR1 is MNHEY and CDR2 is SMNVEV (reference sequence). Trimming removed 5 bases from V and 6 bases from J, with 22 bases in between. The CDR3 sequence is 16 residues long.

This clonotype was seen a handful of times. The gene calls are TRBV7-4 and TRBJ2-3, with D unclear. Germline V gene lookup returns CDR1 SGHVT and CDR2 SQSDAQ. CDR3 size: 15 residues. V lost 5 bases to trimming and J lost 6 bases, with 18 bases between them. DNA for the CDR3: TGTGCCAGCAGCGGGTCCGGTGGGGTGTTTGATACGCAGTATTTT. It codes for CASSGSGGVFDTQYF.

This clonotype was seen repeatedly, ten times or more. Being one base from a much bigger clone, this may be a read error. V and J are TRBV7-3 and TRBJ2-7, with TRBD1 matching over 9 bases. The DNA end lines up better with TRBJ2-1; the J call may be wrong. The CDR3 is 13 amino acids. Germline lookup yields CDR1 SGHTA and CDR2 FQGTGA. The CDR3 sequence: CASSQTGGGEQFF. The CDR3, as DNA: TGTGCCAGCAGCCAGACAGGGGGTGGGGAGCAGTTCTTC.

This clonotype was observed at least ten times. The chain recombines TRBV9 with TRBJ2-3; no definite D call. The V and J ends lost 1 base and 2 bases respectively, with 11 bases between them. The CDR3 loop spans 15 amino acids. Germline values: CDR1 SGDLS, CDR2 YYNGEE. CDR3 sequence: CASSVSIQDTDTQYF. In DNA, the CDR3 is TGTGCCAGCAGCGTATCGATCCAAGACACAGATACGCAGTATTTT.

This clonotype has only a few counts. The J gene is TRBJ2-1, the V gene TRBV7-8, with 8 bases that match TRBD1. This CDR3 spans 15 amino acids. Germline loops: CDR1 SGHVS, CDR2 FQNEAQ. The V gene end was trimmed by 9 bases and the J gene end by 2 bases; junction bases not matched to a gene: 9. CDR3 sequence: CASHESGGAYNEQFF. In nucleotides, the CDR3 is TGTGCCAGTCATGAATCAGGGGGCGCCTACAATGAGCAGTTCTTC.

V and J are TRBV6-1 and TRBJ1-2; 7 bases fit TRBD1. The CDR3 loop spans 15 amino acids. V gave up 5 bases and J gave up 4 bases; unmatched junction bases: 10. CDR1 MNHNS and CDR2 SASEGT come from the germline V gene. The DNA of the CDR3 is TGTGCCAGCAGTCTTGAGTTCGGGACAGCCTATGGCTACACCTTC. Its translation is CASSLEFGTAYGYTF.

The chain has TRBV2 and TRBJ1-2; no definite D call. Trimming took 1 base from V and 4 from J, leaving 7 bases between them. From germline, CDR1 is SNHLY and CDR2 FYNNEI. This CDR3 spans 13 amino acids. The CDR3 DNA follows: TGTGCCAGCAGTGAAGGAATAACCTATGGCTACACCTTC. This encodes CASSEGITYGYTF.

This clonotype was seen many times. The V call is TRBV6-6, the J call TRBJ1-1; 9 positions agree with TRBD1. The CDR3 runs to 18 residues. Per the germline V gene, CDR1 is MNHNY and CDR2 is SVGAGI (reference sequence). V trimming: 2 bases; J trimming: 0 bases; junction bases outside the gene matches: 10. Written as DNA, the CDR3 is TGTGCCAGCAGTTACCCTGGACAGGGGAACTTCATGAACACTGAAGCTTTCTTT. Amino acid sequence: CASSYPGQGNFMNTEAFF.